The present TCR beta chain was sequenced within a study of shared clonotypes between healthy human individuals. The CDR3 extends over 17 amino acids. Germline assignment: CDR1 MGHDK and CDR2 SYGVNS. Trimming left V 4 bases short and J 8 bases short, with 26 bases between. Clones were read by immunoSEQ multiplex PCR, and TCRdb kept only the in-frame ones, dropping some. This sample carries approximately 2.3 million clones, approximately 95% of them seen once, and the ten largest clones take about 0.37%. Recent acute infections and vaccinations were absent in the healthy HIV-negative adult donors. Sequencing input: naive CD4+ T cells from PBMCs. Indicated subset: CD45RA+ positively selected. The chain joins TRBV25-1 to TRBJ1-2; weak D call: TRBD1 (6 bases). The receptor's source is a man aged 18 to 30 in good health. Some clones in this sample may be carry-over from other donors' samples. The DNA of the CDR3 is TGTGCCAGCAGTGGTAGTACCGGGACACAGTCTACGGCGGGCTACACCTTC. Its protein product is CASSGSTGTQSTAGYTF.